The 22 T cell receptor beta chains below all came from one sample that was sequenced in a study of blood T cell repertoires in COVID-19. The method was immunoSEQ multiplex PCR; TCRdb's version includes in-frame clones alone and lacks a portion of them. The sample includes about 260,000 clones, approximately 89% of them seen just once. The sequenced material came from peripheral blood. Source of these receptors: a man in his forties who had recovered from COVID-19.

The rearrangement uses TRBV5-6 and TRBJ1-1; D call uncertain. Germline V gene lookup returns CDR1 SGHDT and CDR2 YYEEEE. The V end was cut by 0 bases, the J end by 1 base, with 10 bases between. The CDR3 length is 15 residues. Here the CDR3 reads CASSLAPGSNTEAFF. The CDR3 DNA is TGTGCCAGCAGCTTGGCCCCGGGGTCGAACACTGAAGCTTTCTTT.

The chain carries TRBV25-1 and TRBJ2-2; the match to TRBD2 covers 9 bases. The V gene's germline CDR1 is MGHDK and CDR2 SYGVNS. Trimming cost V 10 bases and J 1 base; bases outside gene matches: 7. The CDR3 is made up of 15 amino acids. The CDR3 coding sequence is TGTGCCATCAACCATAGCGGGAGGAACACCGGGGAGCTGTTTTTT. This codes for CAINHSGRNTGELFF.

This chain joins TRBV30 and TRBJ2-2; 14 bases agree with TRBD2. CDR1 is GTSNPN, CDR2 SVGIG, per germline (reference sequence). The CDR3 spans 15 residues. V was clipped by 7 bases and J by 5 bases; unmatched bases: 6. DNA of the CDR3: TGTGCCTTGACTAGCGGGAGGGTTCAGACCGGGGAGCTGTTTTTT. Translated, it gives CALTSGRVQTGELFF. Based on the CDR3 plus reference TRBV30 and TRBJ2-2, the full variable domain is SQTIHQWPATLVQPVGSPLSLECTVEGTSNPNLYWYRQAAGRGLQLLFYSVGIGQISSEVPQNLSASRPQDRQFILSSKKLLLSDSGFYLCALTSGRVQTGELFFGEGSRLTVL.

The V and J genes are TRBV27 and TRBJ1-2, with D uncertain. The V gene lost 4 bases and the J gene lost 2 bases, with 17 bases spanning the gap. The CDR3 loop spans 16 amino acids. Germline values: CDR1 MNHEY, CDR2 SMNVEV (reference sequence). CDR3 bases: TGTGCCAGCAGTTCCCGCCTCGGGTATACGAACTATGGCTACACCTTC. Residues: CASSSRLGYTNYGYTF.

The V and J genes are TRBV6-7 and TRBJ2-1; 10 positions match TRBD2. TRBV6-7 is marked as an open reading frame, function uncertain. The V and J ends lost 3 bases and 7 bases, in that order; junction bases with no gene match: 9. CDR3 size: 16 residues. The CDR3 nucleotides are TGTGCCAGCAGTTATCTGGCTAGCGGGAGTAAGAATGAGCAGTTCTTC. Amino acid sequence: CASSYLASGSKNEQFF.

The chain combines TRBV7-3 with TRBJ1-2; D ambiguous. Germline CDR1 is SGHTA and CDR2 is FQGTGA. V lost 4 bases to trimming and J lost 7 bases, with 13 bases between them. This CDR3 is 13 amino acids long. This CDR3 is CASSSIGGIGYTF. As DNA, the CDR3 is TGTGCCAGCAGCTCCATTGGAGGGATTGGCTACACCTTC.

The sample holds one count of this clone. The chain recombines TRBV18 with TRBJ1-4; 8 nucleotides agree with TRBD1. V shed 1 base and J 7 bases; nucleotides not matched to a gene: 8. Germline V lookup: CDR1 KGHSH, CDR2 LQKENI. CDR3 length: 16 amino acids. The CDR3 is CASSPREGTGGEKLFF. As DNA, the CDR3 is TGTGCCAGCTCACCACGCGAGGGGACAGGTGGTGAAAAACTGTTTTTT.

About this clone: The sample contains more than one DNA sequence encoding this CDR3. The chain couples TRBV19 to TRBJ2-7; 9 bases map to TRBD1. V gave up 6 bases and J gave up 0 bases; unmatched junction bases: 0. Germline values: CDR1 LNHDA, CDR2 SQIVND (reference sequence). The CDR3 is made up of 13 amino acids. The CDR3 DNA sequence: TGTGCCAGTAGGGACAGGGGCTCCTACGAGCAGTACTTC. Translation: CASRDRGSYEQYF.

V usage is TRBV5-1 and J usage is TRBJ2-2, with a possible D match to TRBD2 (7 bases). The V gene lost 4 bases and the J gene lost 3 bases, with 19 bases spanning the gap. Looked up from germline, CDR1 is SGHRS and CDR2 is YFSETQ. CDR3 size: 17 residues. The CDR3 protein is CASSANRLGGDTGELFF. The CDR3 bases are TGCGCCAGCAGCGCTAACCGACTAGGGGGGGACACCGGGGAGCTGTTTTTT. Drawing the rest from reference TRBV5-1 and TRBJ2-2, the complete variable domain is KAGVTQTPRYLIKTRGQQVTLSCSPISGHRSVSWYQQTPGQGLQFLFEYFSETQRNKGNFPGRFSGRQFSNSRSEMNVSTLELGDSALYLCASSANRLGGDTGELFFGEGSRLTVL.

This CDR3 reads CASSREPLQPQHF. CDR3 DNA: TGTGCCAGCAGCCGAGAACCTCTACAGCCCCAGCATTTT. This rearrangement joins TRBV9 to TRBJ1-5; unclear D gene. This CDR3 has 13 residues. Per germline, CDR1 SGDLS and CDR2 YYNGEE. The V end was cut by 4 bases, the J end by 7 bases, with 12 bases between. Looking up the rest from reference TRBV9 and TRBJ1-5 gives the full variable domain: DSGVTQTPKHLITATGQRVTLRCSPRSGDLSVYWYQQSLDQGLQFLIQYYNGEERAKGNILERFSAQQFPDLHSELNLSSLELGDSALYFCASSREPLQPQHFGDGTRLSIL.

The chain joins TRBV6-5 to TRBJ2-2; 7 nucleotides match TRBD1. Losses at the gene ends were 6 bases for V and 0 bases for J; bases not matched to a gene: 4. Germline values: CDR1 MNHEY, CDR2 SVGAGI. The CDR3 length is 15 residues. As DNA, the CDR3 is TGTGCCAGCAGGGGGACAGCCGCGAACACCGGGGAGCTGTTTTTT. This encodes CASRGTAANTGELFF.

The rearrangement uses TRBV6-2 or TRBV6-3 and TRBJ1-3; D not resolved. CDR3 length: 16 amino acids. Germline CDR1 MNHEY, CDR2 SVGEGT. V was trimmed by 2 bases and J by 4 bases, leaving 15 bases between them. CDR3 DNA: TGTGCCAGCAGTTACCTCCCCGGGATGAGCGGAAACACCATATATTTT. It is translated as CASSYLPGMSGNTIYF.

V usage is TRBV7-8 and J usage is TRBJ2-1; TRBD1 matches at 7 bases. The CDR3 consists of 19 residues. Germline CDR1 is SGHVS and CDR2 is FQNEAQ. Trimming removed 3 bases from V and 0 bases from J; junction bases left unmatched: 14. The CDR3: CASSFPDRVGDSSYNEQFF. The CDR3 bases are TGTGCCAGCAGCTTCCCCGACAGGGTGGGGGACAGCTCCTACAATGAGCAGTTCTTC.

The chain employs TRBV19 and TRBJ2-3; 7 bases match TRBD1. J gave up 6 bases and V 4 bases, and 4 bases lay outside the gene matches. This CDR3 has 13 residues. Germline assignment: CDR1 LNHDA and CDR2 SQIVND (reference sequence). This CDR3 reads CASSRQGIDTQYF. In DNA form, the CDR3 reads TGTGCCAGTAGTAGACAGGGAATTGATACGCAGTATTTT.

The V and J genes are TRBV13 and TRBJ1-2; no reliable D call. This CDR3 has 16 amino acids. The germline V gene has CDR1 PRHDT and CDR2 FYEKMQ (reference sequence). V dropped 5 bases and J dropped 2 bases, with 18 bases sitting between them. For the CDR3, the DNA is TGTGCCAGCAGCAGCCTGACGGGGTCGAGAAACTATGGCTACACCTTC. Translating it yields CASSSLTGSRNYGYTF.

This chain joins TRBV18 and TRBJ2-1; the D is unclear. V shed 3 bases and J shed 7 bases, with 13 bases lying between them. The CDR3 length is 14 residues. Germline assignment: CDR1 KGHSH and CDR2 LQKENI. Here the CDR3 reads CASSPLGVLNEQFF. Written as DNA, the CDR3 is TGTGCCAGCTCACCCTTAGGAGTACTGAATGAGCAGTTCTTC.

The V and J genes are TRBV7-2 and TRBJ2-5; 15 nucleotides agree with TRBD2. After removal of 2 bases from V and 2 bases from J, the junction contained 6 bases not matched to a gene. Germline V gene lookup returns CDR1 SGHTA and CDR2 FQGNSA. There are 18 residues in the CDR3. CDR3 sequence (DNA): TGTGCCAGCAGCTTAACGATAGGACTAGCGGGGGGGCAAGAGACCCAGTACTTC. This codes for CASSLTIGLAGGQETQYF.

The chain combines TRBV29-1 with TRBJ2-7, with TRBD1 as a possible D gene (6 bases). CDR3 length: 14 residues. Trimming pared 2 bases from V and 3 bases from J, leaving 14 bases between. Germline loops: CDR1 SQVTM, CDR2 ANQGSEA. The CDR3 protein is CSVEMARGSYEQYF. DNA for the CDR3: TGCAGCGTTGAAATGGCCAGGGGAAGCTACGAGCAGTACTTC.

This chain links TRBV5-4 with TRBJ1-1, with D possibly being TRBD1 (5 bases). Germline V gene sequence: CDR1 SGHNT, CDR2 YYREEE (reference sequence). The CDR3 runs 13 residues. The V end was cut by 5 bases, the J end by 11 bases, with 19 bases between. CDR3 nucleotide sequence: TGTGCCAGCAGTAATATGGGGGGACCTTCGGCTTTCTTT. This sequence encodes CASSNMGGPSAFF.

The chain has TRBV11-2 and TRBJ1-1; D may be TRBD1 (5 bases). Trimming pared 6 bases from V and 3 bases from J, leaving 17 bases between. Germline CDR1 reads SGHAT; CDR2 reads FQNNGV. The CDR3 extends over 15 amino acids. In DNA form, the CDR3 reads TGTGCCAGCAGTCCAGGGCGTGGAGGGCACACTGAAGCTTTCTTT. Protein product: CASSPGRGGHTEAFF. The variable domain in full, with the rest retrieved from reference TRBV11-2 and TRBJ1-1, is EAGVAQSPRYKIIEKRQSVAFWCNPISGHATLYWYQQILGQGPKLLIQFQNNGVVDDSQLPKDRFSAERLKGVDSTLKIQPAKLEDSAVYLCASSPGRGGHTEAFFGQGTRLTVV.

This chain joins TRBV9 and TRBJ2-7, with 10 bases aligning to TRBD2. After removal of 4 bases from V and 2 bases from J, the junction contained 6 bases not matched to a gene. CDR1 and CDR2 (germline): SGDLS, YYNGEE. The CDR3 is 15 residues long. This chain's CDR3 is CASSPVAGGTYEQYF. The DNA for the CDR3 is TGTGCCAGCAGCCCTGTAGCGGGAGGTACCTACGAGCAGTACTTC.

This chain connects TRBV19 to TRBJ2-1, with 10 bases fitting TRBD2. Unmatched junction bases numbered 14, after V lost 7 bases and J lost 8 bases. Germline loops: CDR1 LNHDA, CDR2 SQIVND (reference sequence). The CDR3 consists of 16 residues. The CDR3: CASTPMERGGRDEQFF. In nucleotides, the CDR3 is TGTGCCAGTACCCCGATGGAGCGGGGGGGCCGGGATGAGCAGTTCTTC.